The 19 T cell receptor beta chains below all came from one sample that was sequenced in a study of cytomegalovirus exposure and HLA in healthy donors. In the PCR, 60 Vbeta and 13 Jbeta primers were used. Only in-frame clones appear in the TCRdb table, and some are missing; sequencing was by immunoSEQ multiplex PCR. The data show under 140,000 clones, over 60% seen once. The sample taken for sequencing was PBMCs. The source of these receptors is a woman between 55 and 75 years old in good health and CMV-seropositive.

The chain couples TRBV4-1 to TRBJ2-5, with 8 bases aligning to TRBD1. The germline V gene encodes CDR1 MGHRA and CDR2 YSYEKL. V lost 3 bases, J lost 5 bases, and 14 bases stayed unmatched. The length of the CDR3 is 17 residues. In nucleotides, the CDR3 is TGCGCCAGCAGCCAGGATTACAGGGGGGCCTCGTGGGAGACCCAGTACTTC. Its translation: CASSQDYRGASWETQYF.

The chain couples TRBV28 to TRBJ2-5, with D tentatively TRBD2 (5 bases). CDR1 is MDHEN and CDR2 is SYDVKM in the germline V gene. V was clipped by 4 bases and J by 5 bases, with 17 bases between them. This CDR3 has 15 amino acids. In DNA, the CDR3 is TGTGCCAGCAGTTATCTGGCTAGCTCGTACGAGACCCAGTACTTC. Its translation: CASSYLASSYETQYF.

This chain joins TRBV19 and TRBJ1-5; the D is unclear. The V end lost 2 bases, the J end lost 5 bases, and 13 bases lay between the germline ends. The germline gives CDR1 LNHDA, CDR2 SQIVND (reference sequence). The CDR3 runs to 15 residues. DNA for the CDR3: TGTGCCAGTAGTATACGAGGGCCACTGCATCAGCCCCAGCATTTT. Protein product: CASSIRGPLHQPQHF.

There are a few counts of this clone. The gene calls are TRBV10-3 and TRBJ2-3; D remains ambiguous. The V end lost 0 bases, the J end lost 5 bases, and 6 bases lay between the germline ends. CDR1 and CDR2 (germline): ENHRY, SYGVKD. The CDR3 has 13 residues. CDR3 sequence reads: CAISESLLDTQYF. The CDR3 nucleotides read TGTGCCATCAGTGAGTCCCTCTTAGATACGCAGTATTTT.

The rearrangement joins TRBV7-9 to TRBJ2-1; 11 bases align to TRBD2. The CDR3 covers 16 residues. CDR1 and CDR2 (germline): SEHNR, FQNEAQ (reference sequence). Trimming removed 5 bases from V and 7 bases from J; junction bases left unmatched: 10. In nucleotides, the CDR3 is TGTGCCAGCAGCCCTCGGACTAGCGGGCAGAGGAATGAGCAGTTCTTC. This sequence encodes CASSPRTSGQRNEQFF.

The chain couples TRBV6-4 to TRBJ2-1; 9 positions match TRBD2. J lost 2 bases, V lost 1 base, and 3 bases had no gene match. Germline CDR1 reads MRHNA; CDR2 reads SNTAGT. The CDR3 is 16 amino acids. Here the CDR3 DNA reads TGTGCCAGCAGTGACTGGGGCGGGAGGGCCTACAATGAGCAGTTCTTC. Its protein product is CASSDWGGRAYNEQFF.

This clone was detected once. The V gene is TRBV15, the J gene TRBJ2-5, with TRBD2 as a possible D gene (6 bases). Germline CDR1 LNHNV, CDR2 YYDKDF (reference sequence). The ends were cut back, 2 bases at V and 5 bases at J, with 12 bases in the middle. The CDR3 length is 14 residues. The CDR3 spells CATSRPRDSETQYF. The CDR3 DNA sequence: TGTGCCACCAGCAGACCCAGGGACTCGGAGACCCAGTACTTC.

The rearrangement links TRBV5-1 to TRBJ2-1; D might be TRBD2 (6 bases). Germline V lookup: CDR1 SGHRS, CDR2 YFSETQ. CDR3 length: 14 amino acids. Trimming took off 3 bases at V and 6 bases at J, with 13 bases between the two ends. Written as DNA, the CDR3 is TGCGCCAGCAGCTCTTCCCTAGCGCCCAATGAGCAGTTCTTC. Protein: CASSSSLAPNEQFF.

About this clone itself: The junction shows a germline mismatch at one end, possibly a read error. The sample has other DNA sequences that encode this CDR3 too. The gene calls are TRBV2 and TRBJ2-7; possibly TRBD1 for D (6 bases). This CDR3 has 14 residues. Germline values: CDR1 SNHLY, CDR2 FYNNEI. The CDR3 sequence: CASIKEQGSYEQYF. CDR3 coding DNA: TGCGCCAGTATTAAGGAACAGGGCTCGTACGAGCAGTACTTC.

The CDR3 DNA follows: TGTGCCAGCTCGTCCCTAGCCGATTCCTACGAGCAGTACTTC. Residues: CASSSLADSYEQYF. This sequence joins TRBV18 and TRBJ2-7; tentatively, D is TRBD2 (5 bases). Germline assignment: CDR1 KGHSH and CDR2 LQKENI. Trimming removed 6 bases at V and 1 base at J, with 13 bases between. This CDR3 region has 14 residues.

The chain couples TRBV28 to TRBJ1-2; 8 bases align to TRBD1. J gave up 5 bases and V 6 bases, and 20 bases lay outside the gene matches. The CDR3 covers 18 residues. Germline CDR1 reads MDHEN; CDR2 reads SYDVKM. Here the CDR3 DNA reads TGTGCCAGCAGCCCTTGGTCGGACTGGGCAGGGGGCGGTTATGGCTACACCTTC. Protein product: CASSPWSDWAGGGYGYTF.

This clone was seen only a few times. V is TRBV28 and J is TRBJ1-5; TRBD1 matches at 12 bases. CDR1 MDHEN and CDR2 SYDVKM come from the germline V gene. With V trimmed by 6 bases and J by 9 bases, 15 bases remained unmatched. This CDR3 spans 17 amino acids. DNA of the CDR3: TGTGCCAGCAGACAAGTCGGGACAGGGGGCTCTCATCGGCCCCAGCATTTT. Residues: CASRQVGTGGSHRPQHF.

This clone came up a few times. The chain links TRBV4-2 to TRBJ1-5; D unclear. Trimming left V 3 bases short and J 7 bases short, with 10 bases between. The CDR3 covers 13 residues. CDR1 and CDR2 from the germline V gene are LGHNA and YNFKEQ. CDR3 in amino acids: CASSHSTGQPQHF. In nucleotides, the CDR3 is TGTGCCAGCAGCCATAGCACGGGGCAGCCCCAGCATTTT.

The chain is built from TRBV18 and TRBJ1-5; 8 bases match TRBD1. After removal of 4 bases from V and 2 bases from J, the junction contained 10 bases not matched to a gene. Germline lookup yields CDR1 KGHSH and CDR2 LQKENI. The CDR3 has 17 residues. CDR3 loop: CASSLNSGGRGNQPQHF. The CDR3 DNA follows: TGTGCCAGCTCACTAAATTCAGGGGGCAGAGGCAATCAGCCCCAGCATTTT.

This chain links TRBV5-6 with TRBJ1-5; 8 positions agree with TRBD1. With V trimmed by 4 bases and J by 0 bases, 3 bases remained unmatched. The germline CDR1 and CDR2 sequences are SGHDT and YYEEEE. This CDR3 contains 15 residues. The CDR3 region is CASSRGQGSNQPQHF. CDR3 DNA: TGTGCCAGCAGCCGAGGACAGGGTAGCAATCAGCCCCAGCATTTT.

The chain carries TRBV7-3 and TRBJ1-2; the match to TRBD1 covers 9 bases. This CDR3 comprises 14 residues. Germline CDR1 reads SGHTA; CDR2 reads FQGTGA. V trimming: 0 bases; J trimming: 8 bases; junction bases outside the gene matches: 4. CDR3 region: CASSLTDRGSGYTF. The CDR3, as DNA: TGTGCCAGCAGCTTAACAGACAGGGGGAGCGGCTACACCTTC.

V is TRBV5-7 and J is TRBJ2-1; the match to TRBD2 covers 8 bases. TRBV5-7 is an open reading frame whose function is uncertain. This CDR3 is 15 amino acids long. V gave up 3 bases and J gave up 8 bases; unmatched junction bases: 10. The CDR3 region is CASSSPAGAGDEQFF. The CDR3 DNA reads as TGTGCCAGCAGCTCCCCAGCGGGAGCGGGCGATGAGCAGTTCTTC.

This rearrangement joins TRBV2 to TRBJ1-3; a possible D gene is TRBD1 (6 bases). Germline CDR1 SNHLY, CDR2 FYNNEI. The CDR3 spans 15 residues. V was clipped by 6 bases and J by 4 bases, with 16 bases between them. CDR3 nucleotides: TGTGCCAGCAGGCTCAGGGGCATGGAAGGAAACACCATATATTTT. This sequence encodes CASRLRGMEGNTIYF.

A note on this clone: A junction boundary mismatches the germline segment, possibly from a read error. For the CDR3, the DNA is TGTTCCAGCAGCTTAGGGGTCGGCAGGACAAGCAATCAGCCCCAGCATTTT. This codes for CSSSLGVGRTSNQPQHF. This chain links TRBV7-9 with TRBJ1-5; possible D gene TRBD1, 5 bases. Germline assignment: CDR1 SEHNR and CDR2 FQNEAQ (reference sequence). The CDR3 is 17 amino acids.